The 21 T cell receptor beta chains below all came from one sample that was sequenced in a study of T cell repertoires in cytomegalovirus infection. TCRdb independently ran MiXCR on the reads; one entry per CDR3 protein. The table includes some 170,000 distinct CDR3 sequences, about 18% detected once. Sequencing used CD8+ T cells from PBMCs. Receptors originate from a human donor in good health (CMV status not recorded). Some clones in this sample may be carry-over from other donors' samples.

This clonotype was detected a few times. The gene calls are TRBV19 and TRBJ1-1; no reliable D call. CDR1 is LNHDA and CDR2 is SQIVND in the germline V gene (reference sequence). V was pared by 7 bases and J by 1 base, with 13 bases between. The CDR3 consists of 14 residues. CDR3 protein: CASTMGKGNTEAFF. CDR3 sequence (DNA): TGTGCCAGTACCATGGGGAAAGGGAACACTGAAGCTTTCTTT.

In this sample, this clonotype turned up many times. CDR3 sequence (DNA): TGTGCCAGCAGCTTAGGGGGGAGCGAGCAGTACTTC. Protein: CASSLGGSEQYF. V is TRBV7-2 and J is TRBJ2-7; D may match TRBD1 or TRBD2 (5 bases each). This CDR3 contains 12 residues. Germline V CDR1 and CDR2: SGHTA, FQGNSA. V shed 1 base and J shed 6 bases, with 7 bases lying between them.

The chain has TRBV28 and TRBJ2-1; TRBD1 matches 10 bases. V shed 7 bases and J 3 bases; nucleotides not matched to a gene: 9. The CDR3 is made up of 16 amino acids. Germline CDR1 MDHEN, CDR2 SYDVKM. The CDR3 reads CASTPLGDRGYNEQFF. The CDR3, as DNA: TGTGCCAGCACCCCCTTGGGGGACAGGGGCTACAATGAGCAGTTCTTC.

This clonotype appeared a few times. V usage is TRBV6-5 and J usage is TRBJ2-2; TRBD1 agrees at 7 bases. Germline loops: CDR1 MNHEY, CDR2 SVGAGI. There are 17 residues in the CDR3. Losses at the gene ends were 4 bases for V and 3 bases for J; bases not matched to a gene: 11. The CDR3 protein is CASSLTHSGTDTGELFF. CDR3 DNA sequence: TGTGCCAGCAGTTTAACTCATTCCGGGACAGACACCGGGGAGCTGTTTTTT.

This clonotype was detected ten times or more. V is TRBV7-6 and J is TRBJ1-1; no firm D call. V lost 1 base and J 6 bases, leaving 3 bases between the germline ends. The CDR3 runs 11 residues. Germline-derived CDR1 and CDR2 are SGHVS and FNYEAQ. The CDR3 is CASSLGSEAFF. The CDR3 bases are TGTGCCAGCAGCTTAGGGTCTGAAGCTTTCTTT.

In its sample, this clonotype was seen many times. This chain links TRBV11-2 with TRBJ2-3; D may be TRBD1 or TRBD2 (5 bases each). The V gene lost 5 bases and the J gene lost 2 bases, with 23 bases spanning the gap. CDR1 SGHAT and CDR2 FQNNGV come from the germline V gene. This CDR3 is 18 amino acids long. The CDR3 spells CASSPREGLPPPTDTQYF. CDR3 in DNA: TGTGCCAGCAGCCCCAGGGAAGGACTCCCACCACCCACAGATACGCAGTATTTT.

J is TRBJ2-5 and V is TRBV7-2; the match to TRBD2 covers 10 bases. The junction had 11 bases not matched to a gene; V was cut back by 2 bases and J by 5 bases. Germline V gene lookup returns CDR1 SGHTA and CDR2 FQGNSA. CDR3 length equals 17 residues. The CDR3 DNA is TGTGCCAGCAGCTTATCTGTGATAGCGGGGGGCGGTGAGACCCAGTACTTC. This translates into CASSLSVIAGGGETQYF.

The chain links TRBV7-6 to TRBJ2-7; D possibly corresponds to TRBD2 (5 bases). This CDR3 has 15 amino acids. Germline V gene lookup returns CDR1 SGHVS and CDR2 FNYEAQ. The V and J ends lost 2 bases and 2 bases respectively, with 13 bases between them. The CDR3 region is CASSLRPSPPYEQYF. CDR3 DNA sequence: TGTGCCAGCAGCTTACGCCCTAGCCCTCCCTACGAGCAGTACTTC.

The rearrangement joins TRBV6-2 or TRBV6-3 to TRBJ2-1; TRBD2 is a possible D gene (6 bases). V was shortened by 2 bases and J by 0 bases, with 20 bases between the two germline ends. The CDR3 covers 19 residues. Germline-derived CDR1 and CDR2 are MNHEY and SVGEGT. The CDR3: CASSYRQRGESSSYNEQFF. DNA for the CDR3: TGTGCCAGCAGTTACCGACAGCGCGGGGAATCGAGCTCCTACAATGAGCAGTTCTTC.

This clonotype was detected only a few times. The chain has TRBV7-2 and TRBJ2-1; D remains ambiguous. Germline CDR1 and CDR2: SGHTA and FQGNSA. This CDR3 spans 12 amino acids. V lost 4 bases and J lost 7, with 8 bases in between. CDR3 sequence reads: CASSSTANEQFF. CDR3 nucleotide sequence: TGTGCCAGCAGCTCCACCGCTAATGAGCAGTTCTTC.

V is TRBV7-9 and J is TRBJ2-1; D ambiguous. The germline V and J ends were trimmed by 7 bases and 4 bases, with 8 bases remaining between them. Per germline, CDR1 SEHNR and CDR2 FQNEAQ (reference sequence). The CDR3 runs 12 residues. The CDR3 protein is CASNDRYNEQFF. The CDR3 DNA reads as TGTGCCAGCAACGATCGGTACAATGAGCAGTTCTTC. Filled out from reference TRBV7-9 and TRBJ2-1, the complete variable domain reads DTGVSQNPRHKITKRGQNVTFRCDPISEHNRLYWYRQTLGQGPEFLTYFQNEAQLEKSRLLSDRFSAERPKGSFSTLEIQRTEQGDSAMYLCASNDRYNEQFFGPGTRLTVL.

This clonotype was counted a few times. The CDR3 bases are TGTGCCAGCAGTCCCATCTCGCACACTGAAGCTTTCTTT. Residues: CASSPISHTEAFF. The chain is built from TRBV28 and TRBJ1-1, with no clear D. This CDR3 spans 13 amino acids. Germline CDR1 and CDR2: MDHEN and SYDVKM. V was clipped by 5 bases and J by 3 bases, with 10 bases between them.

V gene TRBV4-1 combines with J gene TRBJ2-7; the D gene is possibly TRBD2 (7 bases). Per germline, CDR1 MGHRA and CDR2 YSYEKL. The ends were cut back, 0 bases at V and 1 base at J, with 13 bases in the middle. CDR3 size: 16 residues. CDR3 sequence (DNA): TGCGCCAGCAGCCAAGATTGGGGGGGCTCGTCCTACGAGCAGTACTTC. Translated: CASSQDWGGSSYEQYF.

The chain joins TRBV4-3 to TRBJ1-4; TRBD1 is a possible D gene (6 bases). The germline CDR1 and CDR2 sequences are LGHNA and YSLEER. V dropped 1 base and J dropped 7 bases, with 16 bases sitting between them. The CDR3 totals 16 residues. DNA for the CDR3: TGCGCCAGCAGCCAAGCCCACCAGGGGTCAGGTGAAAAACTGTTTTTT. This sequence encodes CASSQAHQGSGEKLFF.

This clonotype occurred a few times. The CDR3 DNA is TGTGCCAGCAGTTACTCGTTGGGACAGGGTCTCCCTGATGCCTACGAGCAGTACTTC. Translation: CASSYSLGQGLPDAYEQYF. The chain joins TRBV6-2 or TRBV6-3 to TRBJ2-7; 9 bases line up with TRBD1. There are 19 residues in the CDR3. Germline CDR1 reads MNHEY; CDR2 reads SVGEGT. The V and J ends lost 0 bases and 2 bases, in that order; junction bases with no gene match: 14.

This clonotype was detected only a few times. V and J are TRBV7-2 and TRBJ2-1; 7 bases line up with TRBD2. This CDR3 region has 13 residues. The V and J ends lost 5 bases and 9 bases, in that order; junction bases with no gene match: 7. Germline V gene data show CDR1 as SGHTA and CDR2 as FQGNSA. The CDR3 sequence: CASSESGAVEQFF. The CDR3 coding sequence is TGTGCCAGCAGCGAGAGCGGGGCCGTTGAGCAGTTCTTC.

This clonotype was found a few times. The chain combines TRBV7-2 with TRBJ2-3; 7 bases agree with TRBD2. This CDR3 region has 15 residues. V was clipped by 3 bases and J by 0 bases; unmatched bases: 3. Germline CDR1 SGHTA, CDR2 FQGNSA. The CDR3 region is CASSFVGGSTDTQYF. The CDR3 nucleotides are TGTGCCAGCAGCTTCGTCGGGGGGAGCACAGATACGCAGTATTTT.

The rearrangement joins TRBV7-2 to TRBJ1-3; 8 bases line up with TRBD1. The germline CDR1 and CDR2 sequences are SGHTA and FQGNSA. The trim removed 4 bases at V and 0 bases at J, leaving 5 bases unmatched. The CDR3 runs to 16 residues. CDR3 in amino acids: CASSSLQGVSGNTIYF. CDR3 DNA sequence: TGTGCCAGCAGCTCGCTACAGGGGGTCTCTGGAAACACCATATATTTT.

Only a few counts were recorded for this clonotype. The chain recombines TRBV4-3 with TRBJ1-2; 9 nucleotides match TRBD1. Trimming took 0 bases from V and 3 from J; bases not matched to a gene: 2. Germline-derived CDR1 and CDR2 are LGHNA and YSLEER. The CDR3 length is 15 residues. In DNA, the CDR3 is TGCGCCAGCAGCCAAGAAGGACAGGGGTACTATGGCTACACCTTC. Its translation is CASSQEGQGYYGYTF.

The sample holds a few counts of this clonotype. The gene calls are TRBV10-3 and TRBJ2-7; 9 bases are a match to TRBD2. V lost 3 bases, J lost 4 bases, and 10 bases stayed unmatched. CDR3 size: 16 residues. Germline CDR1 and CDR2: ENHRY and SYGVKD. The CDR3 sequence: CAISDLAGGQSYEQYF. CDR3 DNA: TGTGCCATCAGTGATCTGGCGGGGGGGCAATCATACGAGCAGTACTTC.

The table lists this clonotype with a few counts. The V call is TRBV7-6, the J call TRBJ2-3; no definite D call. Trimming shortened V by 4 bases and J by 8 bases, and 7 bases separated the two germline ends. This CDR3 spans 11 amino acids. CDR1 and CDR2 from the germline V gene are SGHVS and FNYEAQ. In DNA, the CDR3 is TGTGCCAGCAGCTCCGGCGGTACGCAGTATTTT. Translated: CASSSGGTQYF.